Listed here are 8 T cell receptor beta chains from one sample, sequenced in a study of shared clonotypes between healthy human individuals. CD45RO-negative, CCR7-selected cells formed the naive CD8 fraction, which excluded terminally differentiated effector memory CD45RA+ cells. Assay: immunoSEQ multiplex PCR; the TCRdb copy retains only in-frame clones and omits some. The sample lists about 2 million clones, about 95% seen once, with around 1% in the top ten. Specimen: naive CD8+ T cells sorted from blood. The receptors come from a man aged 18 to 30 in good health.

This chain links TRBV14 with TRBJ2-3; no clear D gene. Trimming removed 3 bases from V and 1 base from J, with 14 bases in between. The CDR3 loop spans 16 amino acids. Germline V gives CDR1 SGHDN, CDR2 FVKESK. CDR3 in amino acids: CASSQRKGLGTDTQYF. In nucleotides, the CDR3 is TGTGCCAGCAGCCAGAGAAAAGGTCTAGGCACAGATACGCAGTATTTT.

This clone was counted a single time. Other DNA sequences in the same sample also yield this CDR3. CDR3 loop: CASSLGSYSGNTIYF. The CDR3 DNA reads as TGTGCCAGCAGTTTGGGCAGCTACTCTGGAAACACCATATATTTT. This chain uses TRBV28 with TRBJ1-3; D is unclear. V was pared by 3 bases and J by 0 bases, with 9 bases between. Per germline, CDR1 MDHEN and CDR2 SYDVKM. The CDR3 extends over 15 amino acids.

The chain couples TRBV2 to TRBJ2-4; 8 bases line up with TRBD1. V was pared by 1 base and J by 9 bases, with 11 bases of the junction left unmatched. This CDR3 is 16 amino acids long. Germline CDR1 is SNHLY and CDR2 is FYNNEI. CDR3 DNA sequence: TGTGCCAGCAGTGAAGAGCCAGGGGGCTTTAACGTCATTCAGTACTTC. This codes for CASSEEPGGFNVIQYF.

The chain links TRBV15 to TRBJ2-2; TRBD2 agrees at 13 bases. V gave up 8 bases and J gave up 1 base; unmatched junction bases: 7. The CDR3 is 17 amino acids. The germline gives CDR1 LNHNV, CDR2 YYDKDF (reference sequence). CDR3 amino acids: CATRWTSGSLNTGELFF. The CDR3 DNA sequence: TGTGCCACCCGTTGGACTAGCGGGAGCTTGAACACCGGGGAGCTGTTTTTT.

This chain links TRBV7-9 with TRBJ2-7; D not certain. Trimming removed 0 bases at V and 0 bases at J, with 9 bases between. Germline assignment: CDR1 SEHNR and CDR2 FQNEAQ (reference sequence). The CDR3 sequence is 15 residues long. CDR3 coding DNA: TGTGCCAGCAGCTTAGCAGGGCGCCACTCCTACGAGCAGTACTTC. Its translation: CASSLAGRHSYEQYF.

The genes are TRBV19 and TRBJ2-7; tentatively, D is TRBD1 (5 bases). The V gene lost 4 bases and the J gene lost 5 bases, with 15 bases spanning the gap. This CDR3 is built from 14 residues. The V gene's germline CDR1 is LNHDA and CDR2 SQIVND (reference sequence). As DNA, the CDR3 is TGTGCCAGTAGTACAGGGATCTCTGGTCACGAGCAGTACTTC. This translates into CASSTGISGHEQYF.

With respect to this clone: Within the sample, other DNA sequences also encode this same CDR3. The chain carries TRBV7-6 and TRBJ2-3, with 8 bases aligning to TRBD1. The CDR3 runs to 15 residues. Germline V gene data show CDR1 as SGHVS and CDR2 as FNYEAQ. The V gene end was trimmed by 1 base and the J gene end by 1 base; junction bases not matched to a gene: 1. The CDR3 nucleotides read TGTGCCAGCAGCTTAGAGGGACAGGGCACAGATACGCAGTATTTT. This codes for CASSLEGQGTDTQYF.

In this sample, this clone turned up once. V usage is TRBV27 and J usage is TRBJ1-5, with D perhaps TRBD1 (6 bases). Germline-derived CDR1 and CDR2 are MNHEY and SMNVEV (reference sequence). Trimming took 2 bases from V and 3 from J, leaving 14 bases between them. The CDR3 totals 16 residues. CDR3 in DNA: TGTGCCAGCAGTTTAGGGATAGGGGGTGCCAATCAGCCCCAGCATTTT. Its protein product is CASSLGIGGANQPQHF.